In this sample, the clone carrying this TCR beta chain turned up many times. The antigen is unknown. Germline V gives CDR1 SGDLS, CDR2 YYNGEE. This CDR3 contains 15 residues. The V segment lost 7 bases and the J segment 5 bases; nucleotides outside the gene matches: 11. Each patient came to thyroid surgery without any prior treatment (of any kind). This entry is derived from a study of metastatic and nonmetastatic thyroid tumors. Study-level results: Benign nodules were reported to have significantly lower TCR beta diversity than malignant thyroid tumors, in blood and tumor.

TCRdb re-analyzed the PCR reads through MiXCR. Of approximately 40,000 clones listed, around 10% were seen once; the top ten hold under 30%. J is TRBJ2-2 and V is TRBV9; the match to TRBD1 covers 7 bases. Source material: blood. This receptor was identified in a female donor with papillary thyroid cancer or a benign thyroid nodule (not recorded which). Some clones in this sample may be carry-over from other donors' samples. The CDR3 nucleotides are TGTGCCAGCTCATTGGACAGGCCGGGGACCGGGGAGCTGTTTTTT. Residues: CASSLDRPGTGELFF.